This T cell receptor (beta chain) was obtained from a study of shared clonotypes between healthy human individuals (TCRdb year 2020). Regarding the study in general: A few men and a couple of women, aged 18 to 49 years, made up the cohort. For each donor, CD4 naive and CD4 memory were each given three plates, CD8 naive was given two plates, and CD8 memory was given one plate. The study deeply sequenced blood TCR repertoires of several healthy adults to estimate repertoire size and the extent of clonotype sharing between individuals. Different laboratories and diverse techniques were used to prepare libraries and sequence TCR repertoires, to increase sequencing depth and limit assay-specific biases. Between about 0.85 and 8.9 billion PBMCs per donor were obtained by leukapheresis. The paper as a whole reports these results and caveats: Incomplete sequencing was indicated by rarefaction of sorted-subset datasets, despite the large sequencing depth. Compared with non-shared clonotypes, clonotypes shared by all four sorted-subset donors had higher generation probabilities. Based on pairwise subsampling, the degree of clonotype sharing among donors was expected to be affected by sequencing depth. Because the study included a small number of donors, the genetic and exposure-history diversity represented was limited. Sampling was limited to blood, and TCR repertoires in tissue likely differ from TCR repertoires in blood. Naive subsets generally had larger estimated clonotype richness than memory subsets did. Sharing across several donors was observed for approximately 5% of naive CD4, about 3.2% of naive CD8, 2% to 2.5% of memory CD4, and approximately 0.41% of memory CD8 clonotypes.

Spanning cysteine to phenylalanine, the CDR3 consists of 15 amino acids. Solely the CDR3 DNA is kept, with 45 bases framed from the first base. Via the germline V gene (reference sequence), CDR1 is SSHAT and CDR2 FNYEAQ. Deletion took 1 base off V and 7 bases off J, with a span of 14 bases between the germline ends. Regarding this clone: Its cognate antigen has yet to be identified. No base qualities exist here, and no much larger clone lies one base off it.

The donors were healthy, HIV-negative adults who had no recently reported acute infections or vaccinations. Every donor was a Caucasian adult living in Nashville, Tennessee, USA. CD4+ T cells were enriched through magnetic negative selection, after which naive cells were positively selected on CD45RA and the remaining negative fraction served as the memory subset. Blood was obtained by leukapheresis, after which PBMCs were separated by Ficoll-Histopaque density gradient centrifugation and cryopreserved in liquid nitrogen vapor phase. Analytical flow cytometry was used to check the purity and quantity of every magnetically sorted T cell population. Each sorted fraction had its genomic DNA isolated and then quantified by UV absorbance on a Nanodrop 2000c. TCR CDR3 regions were amplified from genomic DNA by multiplex PCR using the deep immunoSEQ assay. Genomic DNA extracted from each cell subset was distributed evenly over all wells of several immunoSEQ 96-well plates, and each plate served as one replicate. For sorted subsets, each replicate PCR was loaded with approximately 200 ng genomic DNA, equivalent to about 33,000 T cell genomes. The purified libraries were quantified using a Qubit 3.0 fluorometer, sized with a Bioanalyzer 2100, and then quantified again using the KAPA Library Quantification kit. Every immunoSEQ 96-well plate was sequenced on a separate single-read 150-cycle Illumina NextSeq 550 flow cell. The paper's processing steps were these. Because only junctional sequences without quality scores were contained in the immunoSEQ output, filtering matching that applied to full-length reads could not be performed. To assign V/J genes and CDR3, sequences were annotated against IMGT germline references using PyIR, a Python wrapper for IgBLAST v1.9. Any read was removed if the V/J assignment was weak (E-value above 1e-6), the CDR3 was missing, or the read contained stop codons, out-of-frame junctions, or ambiguous translated residues. A V3J clonotype was defined by an identical inferred V gene, J gene, and CDR3 amino acid sequence. To compute the percentage overlap between repertoires, the number of shared unique clonotypes was divided by the size of the smaller repertoire. Three approaches were used to assess repertoire richness: RTK rarefaction, the Chao1 estimator, and Recon v2.1 estimates of unobserved clonotypes. Generation probabilities for all TCRbeta clonotypes obtained by the gDNA method from a few donors were computed using OLGA. The clones in this table, taken by TCRdb from immuneACCESS, are in-frame only. Not every clone is retained; where verified, under half of the shortfall comes from an unresolved V gene, and the cause of the rest is unknown. That table is the source of V, J and clone size, and D and trimming were worked out from the DNA. This sample gives 2,500,000 or so clones in total; 80% to 95% of them show up just once. Jointly, the top ten make up more than 0.35% of the sample.

Recombination joined TRBV7-7 with TRBJ2-1; the D gene is possibly TRBD2, with 5 bases matching. Sequencing was performed on naive CD4+ T cells from PBMCs. Reading the label with the study, this specimen's cell subset or site is: CD45RA+ positively selected. The TCR sequence derives from a man between 18 and 35 years old in good health. Some clones in this sample may be carry-over from other donors' samples. The CDR3 protein: CASSLVGGRGNEQFF. The base sequence is TGTGCCAGCAGCTTAGTCGGTGGGAGAGGGAATGAGCAGTTCTTC.